This paragraph covers one TCR beta chain sequence. Its specificity is not known. Researchers ran the PCR with 60 Vbeta and 13 Jbeta primers. Repertoires were generated with immunoSEQ multiplex PCR, while TCRdb's copy carries only in-frame clones and drops some. The profile shows some 150,000 clones, over 65% of them singletons. Each donor's status was that of a healthy bone marrow donor. Germline CDR1 SGHTA, CDR2 FQGNSA. V lost 0 bases and J 3 bases, leaving 15 bases between the germline ends. This CDR3 comprises 17 residues. This sample stems from a study of cytomegalovirus exposure and HLA in healthy donors. Findings of the study overall: The listing of 150 to 200 TCR beta chains classed them as cytomegalovirus-associated. Accurate predictions that matched the HLA-A and HLA-B alleles of most subjects were reportedly made from TCR beta sequences.

The source is a man aged 35-49 years in good health and CMV-seropositive. This chain connects TRBV7-2 to TRBJ2-1; D perhaps matches TRBD2 (6 bases). Sequencing was performed on PBMCs. The CDR3 reads CASSLAGGPAGYNEQFF. The CDR3 DNA follows: TGTGCCAGCAGCTTAGCGGGGGGACCCGCAGGCTACAATGAGCAGTTCTTC.